The clone carrying this TCR beta chain has ten or more counts. This specimen comes from a study of T-cell reconstitution after alpha-beta-depleted transplantation in children. The ends were cut back, 1 base at V and 5 bases at J, with 7 bases in the middle. Germline loops: CDR1 SGDLS, CDR2 YYNGEE. This CDR3 has 13 amino acids. Preparation of the TCRbeta library used unique molecular identifiers. In TCRdb, the PCR reads were re-called with MiXCR into one record per CDR3 protein. The sample carries about 610,000 distinct CDR3 sequences, roughly 10% recorded once. The origin of this receptor is a human donor who donated a stem cell graft to a child with acute myeloid leukemia. V gene TRBV9 combines with J gene TRBJ2-1; D gene ambiguous. This material consisted of PBMCs from the stem cell graft donor, taken from the stem cell graft. In DNA form, the CDR3 reads TGTGCCAGCAGCGTATCTCGGAACAATGAGCAGTTCTTC. Its protein product is CASSVSRNNEQFF.